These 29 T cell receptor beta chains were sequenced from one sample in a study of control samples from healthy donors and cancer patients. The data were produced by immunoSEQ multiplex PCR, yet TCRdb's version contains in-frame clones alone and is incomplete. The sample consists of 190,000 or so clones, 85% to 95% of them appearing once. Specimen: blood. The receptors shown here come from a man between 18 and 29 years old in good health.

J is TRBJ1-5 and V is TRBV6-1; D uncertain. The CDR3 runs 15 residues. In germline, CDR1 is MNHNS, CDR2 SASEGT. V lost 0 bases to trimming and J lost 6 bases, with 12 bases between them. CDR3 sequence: CASSEAVSVGQPQHF. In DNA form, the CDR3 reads TGTGCCAGCAGTGAAGCGGTGTCAGTGGGTCAGCCCCAGCATTTT.

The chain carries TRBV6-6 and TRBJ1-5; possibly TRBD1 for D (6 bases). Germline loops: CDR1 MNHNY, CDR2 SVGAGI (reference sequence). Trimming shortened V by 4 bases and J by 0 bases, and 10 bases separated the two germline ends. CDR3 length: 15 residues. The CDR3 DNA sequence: TGTGCCAGCAGTTCCAGGGGCTATAGCAATCAGCCCCAGCATTTT. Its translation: CASSSRGYSNQPQHF.

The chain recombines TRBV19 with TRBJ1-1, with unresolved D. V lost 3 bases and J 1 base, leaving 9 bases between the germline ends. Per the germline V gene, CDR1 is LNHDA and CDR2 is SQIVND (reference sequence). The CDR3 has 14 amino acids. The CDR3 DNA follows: TGTGCCAGTAGTATGGTCGGGCGGAACACTGAAGCTTTCTTT. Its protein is CASSMVGRNTEAFF.

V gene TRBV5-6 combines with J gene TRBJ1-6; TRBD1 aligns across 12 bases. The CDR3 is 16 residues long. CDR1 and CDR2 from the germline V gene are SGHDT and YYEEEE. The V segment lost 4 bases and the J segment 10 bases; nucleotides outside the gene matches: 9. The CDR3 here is CASSGAGTGGDSPLHF. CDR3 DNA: TGTGCCAGCAGCGGAGCCGGGACAGGGGGCGACTCACCCCTCCACTTT. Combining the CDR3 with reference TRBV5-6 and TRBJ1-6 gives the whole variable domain DAGVTQSPTHLIKTRGQQVTLRCSPKSGHDTVSWYQQALGQGPQFIFQYYEEEERQRGNFPDRFSGHQFPNYSSELNVNALLLGDSALYLCASSGAGTGGDSPLHFGNGTRLTVT.

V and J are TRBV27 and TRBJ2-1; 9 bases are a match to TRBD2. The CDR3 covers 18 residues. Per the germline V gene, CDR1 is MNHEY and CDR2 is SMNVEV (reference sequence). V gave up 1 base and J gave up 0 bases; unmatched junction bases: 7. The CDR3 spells CASSLFWASGASYNEQFF. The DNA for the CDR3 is TGTGCCAGCAGTTTATTTTGGGCTAGCGGGGCCTCCTACAATGAGCAGTTCTTC.

The CDR3, as DNA: TGCGCCAGCAGCTTCGAGGTTCTAGGAGAAGATACGCAGTATTTT. Translation: CASSFEVLGEDTQYF. V is TRBV5-1 and J is TRBJ2-3; D is ambiguous. The V gene's germline CDR1 is SGHRS and CDR2 YFSETQ. The germline V and J ends were trimmed by 2 bases and 5 bases, with 15 bases remaining between them. This CDR3 is 15 amino acids long.

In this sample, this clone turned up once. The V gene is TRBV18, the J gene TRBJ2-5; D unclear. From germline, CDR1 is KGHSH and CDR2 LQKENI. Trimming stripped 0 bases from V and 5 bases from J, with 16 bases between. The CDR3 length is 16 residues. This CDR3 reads CASSPPENPSWETQYF. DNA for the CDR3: TGTGCCAGCTCACCACCAGAAAACCCTTCCTGGGAGACCCAGTACTTC.

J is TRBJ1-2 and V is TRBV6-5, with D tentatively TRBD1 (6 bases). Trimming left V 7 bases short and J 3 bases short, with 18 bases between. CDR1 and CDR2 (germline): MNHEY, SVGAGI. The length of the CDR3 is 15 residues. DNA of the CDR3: TGTGCCAGCACAGGAAGAGGGGGTCCGTACTATGGCTACACCTTC. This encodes CASTGRGGPYYGYTF.

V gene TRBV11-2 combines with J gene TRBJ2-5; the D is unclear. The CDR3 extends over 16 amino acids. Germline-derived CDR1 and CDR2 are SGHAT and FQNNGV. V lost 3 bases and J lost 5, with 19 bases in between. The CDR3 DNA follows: TGTGCCAGCAGCTTCGCCCGGGCCCGAAGATTGGAGACCCAGTACTTC. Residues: CASSFARARRLETQYF.

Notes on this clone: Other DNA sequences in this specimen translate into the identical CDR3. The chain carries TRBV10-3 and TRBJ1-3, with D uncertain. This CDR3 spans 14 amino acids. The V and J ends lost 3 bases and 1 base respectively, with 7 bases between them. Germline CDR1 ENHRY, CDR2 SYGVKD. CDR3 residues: CAISESGSGNTIYF. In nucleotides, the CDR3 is TGTGCCATCAGTGAAAGCGGGTCTGGAAACACCATATATTTT.

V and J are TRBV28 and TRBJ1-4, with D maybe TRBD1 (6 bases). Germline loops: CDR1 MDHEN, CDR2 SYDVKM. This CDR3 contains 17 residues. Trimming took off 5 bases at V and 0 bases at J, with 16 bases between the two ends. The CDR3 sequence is CASSPPWGGSTNEKLFF. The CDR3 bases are TGTGCCAGCAGTCCCCCCTGGGGGGGCTCAACTAATGAAAAACTGTTTTTT.

Here the CDR3 reads CASSSVGGSFSGNTIYF. DNA for the CDR3: TGTGCCAGCAGCTCGGTTGGGGGCTCCTTCTCTGGAAACACCATATATTTT. The chain links TRBV27 to TRBJ1-3, with D maybe TRBD1 (6 bases). V was trimmed by 6 bases and J by 0 bases, leaving 18 bases between them. The CDR3 has 17 residues. The V gene's germline CDR1 is MNHEY and CDR2 SMNVEV (reference sequence).

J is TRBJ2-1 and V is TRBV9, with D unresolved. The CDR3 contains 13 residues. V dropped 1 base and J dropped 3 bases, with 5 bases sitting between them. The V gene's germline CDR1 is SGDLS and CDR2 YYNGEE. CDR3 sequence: CASSVTGYNEQFF. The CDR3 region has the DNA TGTGCCAGCAGCGTAACGGGCTACAATGAGCAGTTCTTC. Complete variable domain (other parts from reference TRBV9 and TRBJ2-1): DSGVTQTPKHLITATGQRVTLRCSPRSGDLSVYWYQQSLDQGLQFLIQYYNGEERAKGNILERFSAQQFPDLHSELNLSSLELGDSALYFCASSVTGYNEQFFGPGTRLTVL.

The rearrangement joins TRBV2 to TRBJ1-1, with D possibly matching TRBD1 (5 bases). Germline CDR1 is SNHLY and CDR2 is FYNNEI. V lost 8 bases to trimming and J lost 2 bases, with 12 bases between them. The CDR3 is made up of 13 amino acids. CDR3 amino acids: CASSYRSNTEAFF. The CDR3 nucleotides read TGTGCCAGCTCGTACAGGAGTAACACTGAAGCTTTCTTT.

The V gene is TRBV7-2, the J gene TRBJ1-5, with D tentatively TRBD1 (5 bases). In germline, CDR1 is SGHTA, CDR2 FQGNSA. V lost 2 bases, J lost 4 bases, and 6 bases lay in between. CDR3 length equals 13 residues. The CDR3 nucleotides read TGTGCCAGCAGCTTACAGGGTAATCAGCCCCAGCATTTT. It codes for CASSLQGNQPQHF.

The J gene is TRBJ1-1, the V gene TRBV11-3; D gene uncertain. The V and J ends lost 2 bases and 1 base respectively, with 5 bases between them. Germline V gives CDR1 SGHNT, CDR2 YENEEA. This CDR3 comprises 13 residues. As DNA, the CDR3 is TGTGCCAGCAGCTTAAGCTCGAACACTGAAGCTTTCTTT. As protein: CASSLSSNTEAFF.

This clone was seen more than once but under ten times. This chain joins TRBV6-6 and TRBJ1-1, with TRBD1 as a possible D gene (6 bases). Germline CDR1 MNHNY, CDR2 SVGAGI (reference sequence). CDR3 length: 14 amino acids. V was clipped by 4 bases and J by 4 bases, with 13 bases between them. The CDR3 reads CASSSQGRGTEAFF. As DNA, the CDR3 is TGTGCCAGCAGTTCCCAGGGGAGAGGCACTGAAGCTTTCTTT.

The CDR3 here is CASSSTGIANYGYTF. CDR3 nucleotide sequence: TGTGCCAGCAGTTCGACAGGGATAGCTAACTATGGCTACACCTTC. The chain uses TRBV28 and TRBJ1-2; 7 bases fit TRBD1. V dropped 4 bases and J dropped 0; count of bases not matched to a gene: 5. Germline lookup yields CDR1 MDHEN and CDR2 SYDVKM. The CDR3 consists of 15 residues.

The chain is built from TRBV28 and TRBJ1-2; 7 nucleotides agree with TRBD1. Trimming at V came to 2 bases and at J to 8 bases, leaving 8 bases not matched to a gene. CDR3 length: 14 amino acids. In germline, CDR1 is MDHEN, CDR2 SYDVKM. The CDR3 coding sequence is TGTGCCAGCAGTTTAGACAGGGTGTTACGAGGCTACACCTTC. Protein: CASSLDRVLRGYTF.

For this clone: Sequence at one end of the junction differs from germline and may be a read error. This chain's CDR3 is CASSLGTNSRANVLTF. The CDR3 region has the DNA TGTGCCAGCAGCTTAGGAACTAACTCTCGGGCCAACGTCCTGACTTTC. V and J are TRBV7-9 and TRBJ2-6, with D unclear. The length of the CDR3 is 16 residues. The germline gives CDR1 SEHNR, CDR2 FQNEAQ (reference sequence).

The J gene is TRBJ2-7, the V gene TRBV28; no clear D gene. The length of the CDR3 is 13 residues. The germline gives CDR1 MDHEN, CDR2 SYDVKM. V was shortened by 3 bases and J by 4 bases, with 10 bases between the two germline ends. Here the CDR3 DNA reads TGTGCCAGCAGTTTGCAACCGAGATACGAGCAGTACTTC. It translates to CASSLQPRYEQYF.

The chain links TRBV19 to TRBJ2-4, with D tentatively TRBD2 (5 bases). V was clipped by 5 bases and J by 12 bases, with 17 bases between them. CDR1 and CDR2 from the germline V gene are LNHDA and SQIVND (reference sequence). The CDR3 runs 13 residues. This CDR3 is CASSLAGKPPQYF. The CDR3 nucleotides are TGTGCCAGTAGTCTAGCCGGGAAACCACCTCAGTACTTC.

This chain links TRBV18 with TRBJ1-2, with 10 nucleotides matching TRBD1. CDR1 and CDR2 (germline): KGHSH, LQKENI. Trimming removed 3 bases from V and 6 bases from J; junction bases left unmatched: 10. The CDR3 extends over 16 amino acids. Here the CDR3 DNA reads TGTGCCAGCTCACCTAGCCGGGACAGGGGATTAGATGGCTACACCTTC. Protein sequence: CASSPSRDRGLDGYTF.

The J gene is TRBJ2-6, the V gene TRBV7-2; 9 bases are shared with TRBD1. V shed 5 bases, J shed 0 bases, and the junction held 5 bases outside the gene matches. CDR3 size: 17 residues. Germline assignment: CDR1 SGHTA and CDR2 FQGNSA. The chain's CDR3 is CASSPIQGASGANVLTF. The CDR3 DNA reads TGTGCCAGCAGCCCTATACAGGGGGCCTCTGGGGCCAACGTCCTGACTTTC.

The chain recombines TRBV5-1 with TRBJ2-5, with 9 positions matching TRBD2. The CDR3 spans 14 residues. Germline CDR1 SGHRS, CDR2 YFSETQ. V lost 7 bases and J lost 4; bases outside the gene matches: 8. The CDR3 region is CASAGGGPLETQYF. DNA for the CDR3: TGCGCCAGCGCGGGAGGGGGCCCCTTAGAGACCCAGTACTTC.

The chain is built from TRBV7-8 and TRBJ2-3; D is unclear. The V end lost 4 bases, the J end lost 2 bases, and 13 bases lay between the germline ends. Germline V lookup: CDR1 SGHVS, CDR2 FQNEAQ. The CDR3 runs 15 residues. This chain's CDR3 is CASSSGHTYTDTQYF. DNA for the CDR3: TGTGCCAGCAGCTCCGGCCATACCTACACAGATACGCAGTATTTT.

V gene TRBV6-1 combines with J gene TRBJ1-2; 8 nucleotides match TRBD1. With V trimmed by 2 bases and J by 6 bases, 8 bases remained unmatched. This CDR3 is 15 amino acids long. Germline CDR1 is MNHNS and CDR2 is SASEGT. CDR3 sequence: CASSERQGTIDGYTF. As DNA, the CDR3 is TGTGCCAGCAGTGAACGACAGGGGACTATCGATGGCTACACCTTC.

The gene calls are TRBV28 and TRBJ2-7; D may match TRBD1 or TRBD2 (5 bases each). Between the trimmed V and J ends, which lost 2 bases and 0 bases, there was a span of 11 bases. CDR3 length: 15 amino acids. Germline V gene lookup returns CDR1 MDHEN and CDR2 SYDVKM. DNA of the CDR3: TGTGCCAGCAGTTTAATTAGGGGAGCCTCCTACGAGCAGTACTTC. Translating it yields CASSLIRGASYEQYF.

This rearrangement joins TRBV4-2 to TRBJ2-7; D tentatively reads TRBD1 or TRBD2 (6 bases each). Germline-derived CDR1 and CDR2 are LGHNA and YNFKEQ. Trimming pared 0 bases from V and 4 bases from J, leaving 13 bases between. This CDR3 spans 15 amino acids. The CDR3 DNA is TGTGCCAGCAGCCAAGATCGGGGGCTGAAATACGAGCAGTACTTC. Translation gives CASSQDRGLKYEQYF.